This TCR beta chain was captured by sequencing in a study of T-cell reconstitution after alpha-beta-depleted transplantation in children. It was with unique molecular identifiers that the TCRbeta library was prepared. TCRdb fed the PCR reads into MiXCR, producing one record per CDR3 protein. This table has 180,000 or so distinct CDR3 sequences, 5% to 7.5% appearing once. This clonotype was seen many times. Its antigen is not known. Study-level results: A year post-transplant, T-cell counts and diversity derived mostly from newly produced T cells. Expanded clones from the graft, numbering several hundred, reportedly supplied alpha-beta T cells about two months after transplant. Surviving recipient T cells and thymic progenitors produced the high day-60 TCRbeta diversity seen in some patients.

This sample comprised PBMCs, obtained before TCRalphabeta/CD19-depleted stem cell transplant. The source of this sequence is a girl less than two years old with combined immunodeficiency, due to receive a stem cell transplant.

CDR3 residues: CSVEDTEHTYNEQFF. DNA of the CDR3: TGCAGCGTTGAAGATACGGAGCATACCTACAATGAGCAGTTCTTC. The chain combines TRBV29-1 with TRBJ2-1; no clear D. V lost 0 bases to trimming and J lost 2 bases, with 11 bases between them. Germline-derived CDR1 and CDR2 are SQVTM and ANQGSEA. CDR3 length: 15 amino acids.